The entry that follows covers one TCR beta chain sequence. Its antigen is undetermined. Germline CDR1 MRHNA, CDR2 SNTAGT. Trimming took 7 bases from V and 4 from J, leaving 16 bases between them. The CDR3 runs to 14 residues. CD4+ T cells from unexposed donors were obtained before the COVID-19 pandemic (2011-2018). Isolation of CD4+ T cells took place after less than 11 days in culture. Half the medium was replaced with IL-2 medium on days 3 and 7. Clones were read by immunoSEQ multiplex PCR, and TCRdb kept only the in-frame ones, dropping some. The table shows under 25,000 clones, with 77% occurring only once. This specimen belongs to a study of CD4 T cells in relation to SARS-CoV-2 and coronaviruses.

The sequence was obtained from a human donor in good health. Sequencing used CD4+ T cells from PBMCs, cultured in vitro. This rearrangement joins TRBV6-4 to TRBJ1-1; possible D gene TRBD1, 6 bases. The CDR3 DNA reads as TGTGCCAGCACCCTGACAGGTTTGGGCACTGAAGCTTTCTTT. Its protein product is CASTLTGLGTEAFF.